This T cell receptor (beta chain) was captured in a study of Ad26.COV2.S vaccination and SARS-CoV-2 variants. Overall study: Once or twice, 56 days apart, Ad26.COV2.S was delivered intramuscularly.

Profiled with immunoSEQ multiplex PCR; TCRdb holds only in-frame clones, not every one. The sample carries about 460,000 clones, approximately 90% recorded once. Treatment here: 15 to 20 received Ad26.COV2.S at low or high dose, single or two shots; roughly five received placebo; per-sample allocation not given. Sampling happened 63 days after the first vaccine or placebo injection. Losses at the gene ends were 1 base for V and 2 bases for J; bases not matched to a gene: 12. CDR1 is SGHRS and CDR2 is YFSETQ in the germline V gene. CDR3 length: 18 amino acids. The source is a person between 18 and 60 years old who received the Ad26.COV2.S COVID-19 vaccine or a placebo. Sequencing used peripheral blood, obtained in a trial of Ad26.COV2.S vaccine versus placebo. The chain carries TRBV5-1 and TRBJ2-7; 10 bases are a match to TRBD2. In nucleotides, the CDR3 is TGCGCCAGCAGCTTGCACTTAGGGACTAGCGTGAGCGCCTACGAGCAGTACTTC. Translation gives CASSLHLGTSVSAYEQYF.